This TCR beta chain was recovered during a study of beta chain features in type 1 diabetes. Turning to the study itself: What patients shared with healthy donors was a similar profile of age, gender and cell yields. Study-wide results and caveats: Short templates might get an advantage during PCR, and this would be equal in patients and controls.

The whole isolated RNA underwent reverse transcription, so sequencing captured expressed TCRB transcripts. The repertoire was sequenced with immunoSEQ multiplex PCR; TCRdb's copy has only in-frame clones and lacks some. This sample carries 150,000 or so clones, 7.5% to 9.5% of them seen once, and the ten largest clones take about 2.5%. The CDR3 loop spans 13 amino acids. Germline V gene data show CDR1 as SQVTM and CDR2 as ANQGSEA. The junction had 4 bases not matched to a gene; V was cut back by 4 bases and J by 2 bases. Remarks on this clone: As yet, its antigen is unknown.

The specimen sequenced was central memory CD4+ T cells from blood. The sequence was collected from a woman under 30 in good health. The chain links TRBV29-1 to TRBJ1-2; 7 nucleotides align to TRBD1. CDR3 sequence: CSVGRGQNYGYTF. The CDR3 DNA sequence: TGCAGCGTTGGGAGGGGACAGAACTATGGCTACACCTTC.